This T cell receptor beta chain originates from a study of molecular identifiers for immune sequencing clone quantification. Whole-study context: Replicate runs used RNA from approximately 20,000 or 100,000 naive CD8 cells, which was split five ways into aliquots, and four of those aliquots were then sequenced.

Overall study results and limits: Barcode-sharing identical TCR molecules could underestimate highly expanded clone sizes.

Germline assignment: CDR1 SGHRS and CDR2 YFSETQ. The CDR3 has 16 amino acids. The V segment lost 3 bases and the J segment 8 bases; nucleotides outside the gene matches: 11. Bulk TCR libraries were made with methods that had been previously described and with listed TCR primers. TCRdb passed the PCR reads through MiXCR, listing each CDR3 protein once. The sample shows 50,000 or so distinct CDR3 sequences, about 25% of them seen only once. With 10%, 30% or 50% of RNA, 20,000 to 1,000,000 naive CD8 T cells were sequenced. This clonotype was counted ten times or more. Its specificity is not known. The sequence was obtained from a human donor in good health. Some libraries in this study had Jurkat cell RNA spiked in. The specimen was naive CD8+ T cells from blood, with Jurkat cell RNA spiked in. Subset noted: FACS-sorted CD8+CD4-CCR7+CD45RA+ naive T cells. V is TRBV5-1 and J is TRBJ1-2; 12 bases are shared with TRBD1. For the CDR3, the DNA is TGCGCCAGCAGCTCGGGACAGGGGGCGTCGTTCGAAGGCTACACCTTC. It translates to CASSSGQGASFEGYTF.